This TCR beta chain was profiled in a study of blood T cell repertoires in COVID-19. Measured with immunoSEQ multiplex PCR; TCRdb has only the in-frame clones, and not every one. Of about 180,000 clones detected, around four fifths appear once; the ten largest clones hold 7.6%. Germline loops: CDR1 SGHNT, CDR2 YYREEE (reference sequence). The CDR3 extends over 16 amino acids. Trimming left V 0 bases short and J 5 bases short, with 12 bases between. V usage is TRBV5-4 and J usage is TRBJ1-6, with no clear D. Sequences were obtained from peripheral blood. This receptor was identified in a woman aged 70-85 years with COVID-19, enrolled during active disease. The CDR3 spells CASSLGAVGNNSPLHF. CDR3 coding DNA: TGTGCCAGCAGCTTGGGAGCGGTTGGGAATAATTCACCCCTCCACTTT.